A selection of T cell receptor beta chains follows, all from one sample in a study of shared T cell receptors in the human thymus. Data came from immunoSEQ multiplex PCR; TCRdb stores just in-frame clones and leaves some out. This sample has some 700,000 clones, with approximately 85% found just once. The same specimen was also included in a second study, on human thymus T cells.

The sample consisted of thymocytes. These receptors were collected from a girl under two years old with a congenital heart defect. Each CDR3 is given with its conserved first and last residue. Each record gives: V gene, clone size, D gene, J gene, CDR3 protein, CDR3 DNA. D genes are given only for firm matches. Size tells how often a clone was seen (once, few, many) or the class of an expanded clone, and some rows leave it out.

v_gene: TRBV28; abundance: once; d_gene: NA; j_gene: TRBJ1-1; CDR3aa: CASSSHLGGGKGTEAFF; CDR3nt: TGTGCCAGCAGCTCGCACCTGGGGGGGGGAAAGGGGACTGAAGCTTTCTTT
v_gene: TRBV5-1; abundance: NA; d_gene: NA; j_gene: TRBJ1-3; CDR3aa: CASSSGISGNTIYF; CDR3nt: TGCGCCAGCAGCTCGGGGATCTCTGGAAACACCATATATTTT
v_gene: TRBV30; abundance: once; d_gene: NA; j_gene: TRBJ1-6; CDR3aa: CAWSVLGNSPLHF; CDR3nt: TGTGCCTGGAGTGTACTGGGCAATTCACCCCTCCACTTT
v_gene: TRBV7-9; abundance: NA; d_gene: NA; j_gene: TRBJ2-5; CDR3aa: CASTKPSGAETQYF; CDR3nt: TGTGCCAGCACTAAGCCGAGCGGAGCAGAGACCCAGTACTTC
v_gene: TRBV27; abundance: NA; d_gene: TRBD1; j_gene: TRBJ1-2; CDR3aa: CASSLYPIGQVAAGPYGYTF; CDR3nt: TGTGCCAGCAGTTTATATCCCATCGGACAGGTTGCGGCGGGGCCCTATGGCTACACCTTC
v_gene: TRBV19; abundance: NA; d_gene: TRBD1; j_gene: TRBJ1-1; CDR3aa: CASSFGLDRTNTEAFF; CDR3nt: TGTGCCAGTAGTTTCGGTCTGGACAGGACGAACACTGAAGCTTTCTTT
v_gene: TRBV19; abundance: NA; d_gene: NA; j_gene: TRBJ1-1; CDR3aa: CASRTGLNTEAFF; CDR3nt: TGTGCCAGTAGGACAGGCCTGAACACTGAAGCTTTCTTT
v_gene: TRBV7-9; abundance: NA; d_gene: NA; j_gene: TRBJ2-7; CDR3aa: CASSLYGLGFEQFEYF; CDR3nt: TGTGCCAGCAGCTTATATGGCCTAGGCTTCGAGCAGTTTGAGTACTTC
v_gene: TRBV4-1; abundance: NA; d_gene: NA; j_gene: TRBJ1-1; CDR3aa: CASSQEEGNTEAFF; CDR3nt: TGCGCCAGCAGCCAAGAGGAGGGGAACACTGAAGCTTTCTTT
v_gene: TRBV28; abundance: NA; d_gene: NA; j_gene: TRBJ1-6; CDR3aa: CASSSSNSPLHF; CDR3nt: TGTGCCAGCAGTTCATCTAATTCACCCCTCCACTTT
v_gene: TRBV13; abundance: NA; d_gene: TRBD2; j_gene: TRBJ2-7; CDR3aa: CASRSRTSGAHEQYF; CDR3nt: TGTGCCAGCAGATCCAGGACTAGCGGGGCCCACGAGCAGTACTTC
v_gene: TRBV4-1; abundance: once; d_gene: TRBD1; j_gene: TRBJ1-4; CDR3aa: CASSQEGQGSSLLFF; CDR3nt: TGCGCCAGCAGCCAAGAGGGACAGGGTTCGTCCCTTCTGTTTTTT
v_gene: TRBV10-3; abundance: NA; d_gene: TRBD1; j_gene: TRBJ1-1; CDR3aa: CATKRGPGTEAFF; CDR3nt: TGTGCCACCAAAAGGGGGCCAGGCACTGAAGCTTTCTTT
v_gene: TRBV12-5; abundance: NA; d_gene: NA; j_gene: TRBJ1-6; CDR3aa: CASCVSAGRNSPLHF; CDR3nt: TGTGCTAGCTGCGTTTCGGCAGGGAGGAATTCACCCCTCCACTTT
v_gene: TRBV7-2; abundance: NA; d_gene: NA; j_gene: TRBJ1-5; CDR3aa: CASSLRGAKAQHF; CDR3nt: TGTGCCAGCAGCCTCCGGGGGGCCAAGGCCCAGCATTTT
v_gene: TRBV7-6; abundance: NA; d_gene: NA; j_gene: TRBJ1-2; CDR3aa: CASSPSAGPYGYTF; CDR3nt: TGTGCCAGCAGCCCCTCGGCAGGCCCTTATGGCTACACCTTC
v_gene: TRBV28; abundance: NA; d_gene: NA; j_gene: TRBJ2-7; CDR3aa: CASTLGGASTYEQYF; CDR3nt: TGTGCCAGCACCCTAGGGGGGGCCAGTACCTACGAGCAGTACTTC
v_gene: TRBV28; abundance: NA; d_gene: NA; j_gene: TRBJ1-6; CDR3aa: CASSSPTEYNSPLHF; CDR3nt: TGTGCCAGCAGTTCTCCCACAGAGTATAATTCACCCCTCCACTTT
v_gene: TRBV10-3; abundance: few; d_gene: NA; j_gene: TRBJ1-3; CDR3aa: CAIRVSLGSSSGNTIYF; CDR3nt: TGTGCCATCAGAGTATCCCTTGGCAGTTCCTCTGGAAACACCATATATTTT
v_gene: TRBV2; abundance: NA; d_gene: TRBD1; j_gene: TRBJ2-7; CDR3aa: CASSVRDRSYEQYF; CDR3nt: TGTGCCAGCAGTGTTAGGGACAGATCCTACGAGCAGTACTTC
v_gene: TRBV29-1; abundance: NA; d_gene: NA; j_gene: TRBJ2-3; CDR3aa: CSARGLGDTQYF; CDR3nt: TGCAGCGCCCGAGGGTTGGGGGATACGCAGTATTTT
v_gene: TRBV2; abundance: few; d_gene: NA; j_gene: TRBJ2-3; CDR3aa: CASTTMRQLTDTQYF; CDR3nt: TGTGCCAGCACCACGATGAGGCAGCTCACAGATACGCAGTATTTT
v_gene: TRBV27; abundance: NA; d_gene: TRBD1; j_gene: TRBJ1-6; CDR3aa: CASSFRRFPRGLTTWAPLHF; CDR3nt: TGTGCCAGCAGTTTTCGGCGATTCCCCAGGGGGCTCACCACGTGGGCACCCCTCCACTTT
v_gene: TRBV5-5; abundance: NA; d_gene: NA; j_gene: TRBJ1-1; CDR3aa: CASSLGAGAFF; CDR3nt: TGTGCCAGCAGCTTGGGGGCAGGAGCTTTCTTT
v_gene: TRBV5-1; abundance: once; d_gene: NA; j_gene: TRBJ2-5; CDR3aa: CASSPDPGQETQYF; CDR3nt: TGCGCCAGCAGCCCCGACCCAGGACAAGAGACCCAGTACTTC
v_gene: TRBV12-5; abundance: NA; d_gene: NA; j_gene: TRBJ2-5; CDR3aa: CASGLPRPPTPGHRSEETQYF; CDR3nt: TGTGCTAGTGGTTTGCCCCGACCCCCCACACCGGGACATCGCTCCGAGGAGACCCAGTACTTC
v_gene: TRBV27; abundance: few; d_gene: NA; j_gene: TRBJ2-1; CDR3aa: CASSREQASSYNEQFF; CDR3nt: TGTGCCAGCAGTAGAGAACAGGCCAGCTCCTACAATGAGCAGTTCTTC
v_gene: TRBV11-3; abundance: NA; d_gene: NA; j_gene: TRBJ1-4; CDR3aa: CASSLDRGRLGEKLFF; CDR3nt: TGTGCCAGCAGCTTAGATCGTGGGAGGTTAGGGGAAAAACTGTTTTTT
v_gene: TRBV27; abundance: few; d_gene: TRBD2; j_gene: TRBJ2-5; CDR3aa: CASSLTFVAGVRETQYF; CDR3nt: TGTGCCAGCAGTTTAACTTTCGTAGCGGGGGTCCGAGAGACCCAGTACTTC
v_gene: TRBV10-1; abundance: NA; d_gene: TRBD1; j_gene: TRBJ1-1; CDR3aa: CASSAGTGDTEAFF; CDR3nt: TGCGCCAGCAGTGCGGGGACAGGGGACACTGAAGCTTTCTTT
v_gene: TRBV6-1; abundance: NA; d_gene: NA; j_gene: TRBJ1-2; CDR3aa: CASSGALTNYGYTF; CDR3nt: TGTGCCAGCAGTGGGGCCCTCACGAACTATGGCTACACCTTC
v_gene: TRBV2; abundance: NA; d_gene: NA; j_gene: TRBJ2-7; CDR3aa: CASSEARTHRTYEQYF; CDR3nt: TGTGCCAGCAGTGAAGCGCGAACTCATAGAACCTACGAGCAGTACTTC
v_gene: TRBV9; abundance: NA; d_gene: NA; j_gene: TRBJ1-3; CDR3aa: CASSVERRVDIAGNTIYF; CDR3nt: TGTGCCAGCAGCGTAGAACGTCGCGTAGATATCGCTGGAAACACCATATATTTT
v_gene: TRBV5-1; abundance: NA; d_gene: TRBD1; j_gene: TRBJ1-1; CDR3aa: CASSWGQGHTEAFF; CDR3nt: TGCGCCAGCAGCTGGGGACAGGGGCACACTGAAGCTTTCTTT
v_gene: TRBV5-5; abundance: NA; d_gene: TRBD1; j_gene: TRBJ1-4; CDR3aa: CASSPETGWDEKLFF; CDR3nt: TGTGCCAGCAGCCCGGAGACAGGGTGGGATGAAAAACTGTTTTTT
v_gene: TRBV25-1; abundance: NA; d_gene: TRBD1; j_gene: TRBJ1-2; CDR3aa: CASSAWTGIRDGYTF; CDR3nt: TGTGCCAGCAGTGCTTGGACAGGGATCAGGGATGGCTACACCTTC
v_gene: TRBV6-4; abundance: NA; d_gene: NA; j_gene: TRBJ1-5; CDR3aa: CASSPTTGDQPQHF; CDR3nt: TGTGCCAGCAGCCCCACGACAGGAGATCAGCCCCAGCATTTT